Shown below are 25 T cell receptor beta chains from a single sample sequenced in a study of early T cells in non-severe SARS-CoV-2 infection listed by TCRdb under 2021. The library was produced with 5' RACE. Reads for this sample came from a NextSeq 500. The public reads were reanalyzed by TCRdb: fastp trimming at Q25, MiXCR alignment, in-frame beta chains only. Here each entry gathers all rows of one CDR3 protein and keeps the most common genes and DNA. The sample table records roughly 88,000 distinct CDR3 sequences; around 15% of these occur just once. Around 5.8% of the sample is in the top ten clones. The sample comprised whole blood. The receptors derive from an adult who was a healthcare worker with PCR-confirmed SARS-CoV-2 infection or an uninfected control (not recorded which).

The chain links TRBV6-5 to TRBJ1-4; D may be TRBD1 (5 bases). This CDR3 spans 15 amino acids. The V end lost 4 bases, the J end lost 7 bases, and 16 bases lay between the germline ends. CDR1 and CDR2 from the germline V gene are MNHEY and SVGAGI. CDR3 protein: CASSLVGTRGEKLFF. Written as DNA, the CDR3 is TGTGCCAGCAGTTTAGTCGGCACGAGGGGTGAAAAACTGTTTTTT.

The CDR3 region is CASSLKGPYEQYF. As DNA, the CDR3 is TGTGCCAGCAGTTTAAAAGGACCCTACGAGCAGTACTTC. The chain is built from TRBV28 and TRBJ2-7, with D hard to call. Germline assignment: CDR1 MDHEN and CDR2 SYDVKM. The CDR3 is 13 residues long. Trimming left V 2 bases short and J 2 bases short, with 7 bases between.

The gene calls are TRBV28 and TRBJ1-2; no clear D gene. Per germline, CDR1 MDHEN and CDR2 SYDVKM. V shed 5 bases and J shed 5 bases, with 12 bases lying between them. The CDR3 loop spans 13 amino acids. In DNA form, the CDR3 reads TGTGCCAGCAGTCCCGACACCGTTTATGGCTACACCTTC. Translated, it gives CASSPDTVYGYTF.

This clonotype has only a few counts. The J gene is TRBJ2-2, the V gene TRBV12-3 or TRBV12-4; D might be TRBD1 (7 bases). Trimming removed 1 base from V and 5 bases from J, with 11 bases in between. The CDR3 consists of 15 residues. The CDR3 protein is CASSLGRGRTGELFF. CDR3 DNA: TGTGCCAGCAGTTTAGGCAGGGGGAGGACCGGGGAGCTGTTTTTT.

This chain's CDR3 is CASTTHPDRFLVNSNQPQHF. The CDR3 DNA follows: TGTGCCAGCACAACCCATCCGGACAGGTTTTTGGTAAATAGCAATCAGCCCCAGCATTTT. V gene TRBV6-5 combines with J gene TRBJ1-5; TRBD1 matches at 7 bases. The junction had 21 bases not matched to a gene; V was cut back by 7 bases and J by 0 bases. CDR1 is MNHEY and CDR2 is SVGAGI in the germline V gene. This CDR3 has 20 residues.

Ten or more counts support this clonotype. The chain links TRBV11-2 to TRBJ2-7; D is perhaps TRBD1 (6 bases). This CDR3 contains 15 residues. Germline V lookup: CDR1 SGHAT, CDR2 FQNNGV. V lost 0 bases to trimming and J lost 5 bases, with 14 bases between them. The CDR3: CASSLEVRGIDEQYF. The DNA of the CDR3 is TGTGCCAGCAGCTTAGAGGTCAGGGGAATCGACGAGCAGTACTTC.

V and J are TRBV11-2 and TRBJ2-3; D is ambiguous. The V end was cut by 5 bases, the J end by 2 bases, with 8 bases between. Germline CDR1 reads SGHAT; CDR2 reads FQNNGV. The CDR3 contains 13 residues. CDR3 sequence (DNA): TGTGCCAGCAGCCAAAAGTTCACAGATACGCAGTATTTT. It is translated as CASSQKFTDTQYF.

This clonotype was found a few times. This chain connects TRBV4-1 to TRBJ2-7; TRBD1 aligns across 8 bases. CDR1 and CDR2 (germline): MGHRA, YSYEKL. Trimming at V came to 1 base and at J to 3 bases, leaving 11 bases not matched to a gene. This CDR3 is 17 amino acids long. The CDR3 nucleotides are TGCGCCAGCAGCCAAGTTCGGACCCGGACAGGGTTCTACGAGCAGTACTTC. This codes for CASSQVRTRTGFYEQYF.

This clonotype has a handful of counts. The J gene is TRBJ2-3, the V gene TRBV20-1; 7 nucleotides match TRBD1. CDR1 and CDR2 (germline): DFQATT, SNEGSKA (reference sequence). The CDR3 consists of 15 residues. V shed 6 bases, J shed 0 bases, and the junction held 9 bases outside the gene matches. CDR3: CSASDRAKSTDTQYF. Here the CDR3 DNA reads TGCAGTGCCTCCGACAGGGCCAAAAGCACAGATACGCAGTATTTT.

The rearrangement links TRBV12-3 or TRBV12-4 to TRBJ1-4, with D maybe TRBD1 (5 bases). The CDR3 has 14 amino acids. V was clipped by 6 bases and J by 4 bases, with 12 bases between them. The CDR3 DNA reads TGTGCCAGCAGCATGACAGCTTATAATGAAAAACTGTTTTTT. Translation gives CASSMTAYNEKLFF.

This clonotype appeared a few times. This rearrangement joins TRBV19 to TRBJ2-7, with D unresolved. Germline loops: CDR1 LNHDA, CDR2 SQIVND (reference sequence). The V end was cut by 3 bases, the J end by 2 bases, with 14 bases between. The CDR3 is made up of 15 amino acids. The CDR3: CASSIGPEGPYEQYF. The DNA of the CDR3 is TGTGCCAGTAGTATCGGGCCGGAAGGCCCCTACGAGCAGTACTTC. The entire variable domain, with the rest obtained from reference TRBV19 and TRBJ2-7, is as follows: DGGITQSPKYLFRKEGQNVTLSCEQNLNHDAMYWYRQDPGQGLRLIYYSQIVNDFQKGDIAEGYSVSREKKESFPLTVTSAQKNPTAFYLCASSIGPEGPYEQYFGPGTRLTVT.

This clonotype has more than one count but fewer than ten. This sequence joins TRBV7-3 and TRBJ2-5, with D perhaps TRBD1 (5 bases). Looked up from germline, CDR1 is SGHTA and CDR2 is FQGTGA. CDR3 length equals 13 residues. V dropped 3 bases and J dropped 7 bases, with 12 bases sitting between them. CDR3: CASSLDKPGTQYF. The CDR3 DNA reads TGTGCCAGCAGCTTGGACAAGCCCGGGACCCAGTACTTC.

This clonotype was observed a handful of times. This chain's CDR3 is CSADPRTGGAYGYTF. CDR3 coding DNA: TGCAGTGCTGATCCCCGGACAGGGGGTGCCTATGGCTACACCTTC. The rearrangement uses TRBV20-1 and TRBJ1-2; TRBD1 agrees at 10 bases. V shed 5 bases, J shed 4 bases, and the junction held 10 bases outside the gene matches. This CDR3 has 15 amino acids. The V gene's germline CDR1 is DFQATT and CDR2 SNEGSKA (reference sequence).

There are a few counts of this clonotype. The CDR3: CASSPGLAGDTQYF. The CDR3 nucleotides are TGTGCCAGCAGCCCCGGACTAGCGGGGGATACGCAGTATTTT. The V and J genes are TRBV12-3 or TRBV12-4 and TRBJ2-3; TRBD2 agrees at 12 bases. After removal of 6 bases from V and 6 bases from J, the junction contained 4 bases not matched to a gene. This CDR3 spans 14 amino acids.

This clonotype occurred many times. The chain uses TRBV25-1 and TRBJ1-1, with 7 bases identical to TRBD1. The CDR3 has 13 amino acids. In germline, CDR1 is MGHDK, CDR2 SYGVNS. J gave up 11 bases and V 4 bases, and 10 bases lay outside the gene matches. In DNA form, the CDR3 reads TGTGCCAGCAGTGTTTTTGAGGGGGCCGGGGCTTTCTTT. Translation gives CASSVFEGAGAFF.

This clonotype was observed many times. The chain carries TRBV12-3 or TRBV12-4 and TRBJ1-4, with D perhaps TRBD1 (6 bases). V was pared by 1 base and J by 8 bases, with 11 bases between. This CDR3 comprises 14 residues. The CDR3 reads CASSLDRVREKLFF. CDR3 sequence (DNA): TGTGCCAGCAGTTTAGACAGGGTCAGGGAAAAACTGTTTTTT.

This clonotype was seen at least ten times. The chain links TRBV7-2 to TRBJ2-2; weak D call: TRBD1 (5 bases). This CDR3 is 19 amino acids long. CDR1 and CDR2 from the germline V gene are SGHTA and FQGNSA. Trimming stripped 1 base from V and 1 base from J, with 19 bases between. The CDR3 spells CASSLGVPQGFRNTGELFF. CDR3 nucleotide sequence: TGTGCCAGCAGCTTAGGGGTCCCTCAGGGTTTTAGGAACACCGGGGAGCTGTTTTTT.

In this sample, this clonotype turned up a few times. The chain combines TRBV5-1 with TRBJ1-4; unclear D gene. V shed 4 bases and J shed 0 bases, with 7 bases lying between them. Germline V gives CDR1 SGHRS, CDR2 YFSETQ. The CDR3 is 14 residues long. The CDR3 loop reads CASSLYTTNEKLFF. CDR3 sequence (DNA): TGCGCCAGCAGCCTATATACAACTAATGAAAAACTGTTTTTT.

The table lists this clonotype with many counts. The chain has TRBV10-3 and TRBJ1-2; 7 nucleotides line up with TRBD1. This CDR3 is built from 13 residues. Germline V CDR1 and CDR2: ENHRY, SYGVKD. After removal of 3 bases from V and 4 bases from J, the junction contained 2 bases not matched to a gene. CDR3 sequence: CAISDGQVYGYTF. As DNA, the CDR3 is TGTGCCATCAGTGACGGACAGGTCTATGGCTACACCTTC.

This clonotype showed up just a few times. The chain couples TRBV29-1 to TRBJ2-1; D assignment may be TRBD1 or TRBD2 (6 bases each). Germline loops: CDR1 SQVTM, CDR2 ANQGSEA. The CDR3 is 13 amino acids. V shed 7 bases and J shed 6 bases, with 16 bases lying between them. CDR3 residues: CSGRRRGLNEQFF. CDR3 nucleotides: TGCAGCGGGCGGAGACGGGGGCTCAATGAGCAGTTCTTC.

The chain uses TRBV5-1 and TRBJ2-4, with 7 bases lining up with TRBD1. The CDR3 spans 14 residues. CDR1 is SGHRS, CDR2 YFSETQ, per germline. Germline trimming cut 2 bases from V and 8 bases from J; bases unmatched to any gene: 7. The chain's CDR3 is CASSLNTGVDIQYF. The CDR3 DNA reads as TGCGCCAGCAGCTTAAACACAGGGGTTGACATTCAGTACTTC.

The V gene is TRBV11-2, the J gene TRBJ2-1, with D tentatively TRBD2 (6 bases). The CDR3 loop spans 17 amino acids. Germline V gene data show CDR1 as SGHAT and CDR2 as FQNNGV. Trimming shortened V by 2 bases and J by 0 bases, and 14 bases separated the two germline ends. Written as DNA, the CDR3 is TGTGCCAGCAGCTTATTCGGGGGTGTTAGCTCCTACAATGAGCAGTTCTTC. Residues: CASSLFGGVSSYNEQFF.

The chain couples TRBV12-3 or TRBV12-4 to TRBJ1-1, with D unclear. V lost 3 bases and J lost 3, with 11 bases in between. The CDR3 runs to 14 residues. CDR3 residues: CASSFSGGDTEAFF. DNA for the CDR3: TGTGCCAGCAGTTTCAGTGGAGGAGACACTGAAGCTTTCTTT.

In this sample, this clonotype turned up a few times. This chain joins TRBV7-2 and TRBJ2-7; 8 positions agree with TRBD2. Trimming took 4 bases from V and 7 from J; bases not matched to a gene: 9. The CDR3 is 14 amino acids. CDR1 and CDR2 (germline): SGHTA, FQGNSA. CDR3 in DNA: TGTGCCAGCAGCTCTGCCGGGGGGGCCGGAGAGCAGTACTTC. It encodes CASSSAGGAGEQYF.

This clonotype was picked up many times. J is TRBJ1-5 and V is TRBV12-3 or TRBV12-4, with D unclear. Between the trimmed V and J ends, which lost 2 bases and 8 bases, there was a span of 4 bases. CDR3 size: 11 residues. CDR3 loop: CASSLREPQHF. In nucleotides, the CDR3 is TGTGCCAGCAGTTTACGGGAGCCCCAGCATTTT.